This T cell receptor (beta chain) was captured by sequencing in a study of long-term antiretroviral therapy in people with HIV. The assay, immunoSEQ v3.0, was run at survey level. Sequenced by immunoSEQ multiplex PCR; TCRdb stores in-frame clones only, minus some. Of 15,000 to 20,000 clones in the sample, around 91% were seen once. This CDR3 is 11 amino acids long. V lost 5 bases and J lost 2, with 6 bases in between. Germline V gives CDR1 DFQATT, CDR2 SNEGSKA (reference sequence). Source: unsorted PBMCs, taken 4.2 years after starting antiretroviral therapy. The TCR comes from a man between 50 and 59 years old with HIV. V and J are TRBV20-1 and TRBJ1-2; D is possibly TRBD1 (6 bases). CDR3 protein: CSAGQNYGYTF. The DNA of the CDR3 is TGCAGTGCTGGACAGAACTATGGCTACACCTTC.